This TCR beta chain was observed in a study of T-cell memory formation after mild COVID-19. Findings and limits, study-wide: Mostly located in CM and EM were contracting CD4+ clones, with contracting CD8+ clones located in EMRA.

Looked up from germline, CDR1 is SGHDT and CDR2 is YYEEEE. CDR3 length equals 15 residues. Trimming at V came to 2 bases and at J to 5 bases, leaving 6 bases not matched to a gene. This clonotype was observed a handful of times. No antigen is known for it. MiXCR, applied by TCRdb to the 5' RACE reads, yields one record per CDR3 protein. Of some 120,000 distinct CDR3 sequences in the sample, 5% to 6.5% were seen once. The genes are TRBV5-6 and TRBJ2-2, with 7 bases matching TRBD1. This TCR was recovered from an adult woman who had mild COVID-19 (a few samples of this study predate the infection). Cell type and time point are not known. The source material was PBMCs or a T cell subset sorted from them (not recorded which). CDR3 coding DNA: TGTGCCAGCAGCTTACGAAGCAGGGGGACCGGGGAGCTGTTTTTT. It specifies CASSLRSRGTGELFF.